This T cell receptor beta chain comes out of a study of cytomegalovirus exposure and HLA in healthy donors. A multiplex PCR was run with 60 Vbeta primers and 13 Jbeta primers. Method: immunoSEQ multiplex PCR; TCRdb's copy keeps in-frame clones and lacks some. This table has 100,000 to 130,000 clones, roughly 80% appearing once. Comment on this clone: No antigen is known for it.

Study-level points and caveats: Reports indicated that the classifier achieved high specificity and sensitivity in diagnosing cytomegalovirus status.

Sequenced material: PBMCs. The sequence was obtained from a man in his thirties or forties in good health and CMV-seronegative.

CDR3: CASSYSRGGGTGELFF. In nucleotides, the CDR3 is TGTGCCAGCAGTTACTCGCGGGGAGGCGGCACCGGGGAGCTGTTTTTT. This chain joins TRBV6-6 and TRBJ2-2, with D perhaps TRBD2 (6 bases). This CDR3 comprises 16 residues. Germline V lookup: CDR1 MNHNY, CDR2 SVGAGI (reference sequence). Between the trimmed V and J ends, which lost 0 bases and 4 bases, there was a span of 12 bases.